Given below is one T cell receptor beta chain in context. This sample is drawn from a study of early T cells in non-severe SARS-CoV-2 infection. Looking at the study overall: Sequencing of bulk RNA from unsorted whole blood was done, without chain pairing.

TCRdb reprocessed the 5' RACE reads with MiXCR, giving one entry per CDR3 protein. The sample shows 85,000 to 90,000 distinct CDR3 sequences, about 15% of them seen only once. This CDR3 has 15 amino acids. With 7 bases clipped from V and 3 bases from J, the junction kept 10 bases outside the gene matches. Sequenced sample: whole blood. This receptor was obtained from an adult who was a healthcare worker with PCR-confirmed SARS-CoV-2 infection or an uninfected control (not recorded which). V gene TRBV12-3 or TRBV12-4 combines with J gene TRBJ2-3; TRBD2 aligns across 7 bases. Written as DNA, the CDR3 is TGTGCCAGCAATTTGAGCGGGGCCTTAACAGATACGCAGTATTTT. Protein sequence: CASNLSGALTDTQYF.